This T cell receptor (beta chain) was recovered during a study of T cell responses to AZD1222 COVID-19 vaccine. Method: immunoSEQ multiplex PCR; TCRdb's copy keeps in-frame clones and lacks some. The sample contains 140,000 to 150,000 clones, approximately 93% of which appear only once. This CDR3 is 13 amino acids long. The germline V and J ends were trimmed by 5 bases and 0 bases, with 8 bases remaining between them. Germline V gene lookup returns CDR1 MNHEY and CDR2 SMNVEV (reference sequence). This clone has only a few counts. The sequence was collected from an adult in good health. V usage is TRBV27 and J usage is TRBJ2-7; D call uncertain. The specimen was peripheral blood, collected on day 0 of AZD1222 vaccination. In nucleotides, the CDR3 is TGTGCCAGCAGTGCCCACAGCTCCTACGAGCAGTACTTC. It encodes CASSAHSSYEQYF.